This TCR beta chain was captured in a study of T cell responses to AZD1222 COVID-19 vaccine. Across the study: The study pooled second doses at about 4 or about 12 weeks. Whole-study results and caveats: Scientists sampled the repertoires only once the peak T cell response had passed.

The V end was cut by 6 bases, the J end by 2 bases, with 4 bases between. CDR1 and CDR2 (germline): SGHAT, FQNNGV. There are 11 residues in the CDR3. The method was immunoSEQ multiplex PCR; TCRdb's version includes in-frame clones alone and lacks a portion of them. The sample lists roughly 170,000 clones; 90% to 95% were seen once. In regard to this clone: Its target is unknown.

This chain connects TRBV11-2 to TRBJ1-1; D is ambiguous. The sample was peripheral blood, taken on day 0 of AZD1222 vaccination. The receptor's source is an adult in good health. DNA of the CDR3: TGTGCCAGCAGTACAAACACTGAAGCTTTCTTT. It yields the protein CASSTNTEAFF.